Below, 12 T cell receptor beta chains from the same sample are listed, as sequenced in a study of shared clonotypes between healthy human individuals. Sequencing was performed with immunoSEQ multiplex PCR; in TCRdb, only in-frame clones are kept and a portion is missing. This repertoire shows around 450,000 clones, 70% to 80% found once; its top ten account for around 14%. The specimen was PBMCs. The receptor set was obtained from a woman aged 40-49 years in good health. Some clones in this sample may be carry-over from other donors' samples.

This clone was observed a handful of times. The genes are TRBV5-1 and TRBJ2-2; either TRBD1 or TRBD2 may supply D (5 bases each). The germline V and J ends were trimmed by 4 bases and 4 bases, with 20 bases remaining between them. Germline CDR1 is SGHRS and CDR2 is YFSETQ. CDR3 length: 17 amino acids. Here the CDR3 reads CASSPGSGTSSTGELFF. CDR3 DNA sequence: TGCGCCAGCAGCCCAGGGAGCGGAACCTCGTCCACCGGGGAGCTGTTTTTT.

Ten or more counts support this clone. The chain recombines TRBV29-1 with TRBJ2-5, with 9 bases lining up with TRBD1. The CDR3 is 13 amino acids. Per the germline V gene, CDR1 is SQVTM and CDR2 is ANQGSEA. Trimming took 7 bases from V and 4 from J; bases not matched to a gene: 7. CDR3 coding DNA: TGCAGCGGCCGGGACAGGGTATCAGAGACCCAGTACTTC. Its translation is CSGRDRVSETQYF. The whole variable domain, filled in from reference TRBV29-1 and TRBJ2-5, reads SAVISQKPSRDICQRGTSLTIQCQVDSQVTMMFWYRQQPGQSLTLIATANQGSEATYESGFVIDKFPISRPNLTFSTLTVSNMSPEDSSIYLCSGRDRVSETQYFGPGTRLLVL.

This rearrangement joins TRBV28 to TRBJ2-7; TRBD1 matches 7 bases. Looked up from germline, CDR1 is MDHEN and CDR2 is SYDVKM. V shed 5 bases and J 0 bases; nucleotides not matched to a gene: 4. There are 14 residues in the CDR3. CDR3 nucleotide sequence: TGTGCCAGCAGTCCGACAGGGAACTCCTACGAGCAGTACTTC. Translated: CASSPTGNSYEQYF. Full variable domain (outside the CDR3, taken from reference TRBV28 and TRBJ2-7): DVKVTQSSRYLVKRTGEKVFLECVQDMDHENMFWYRQDPGLGLRLIYFSYDVKMKEKGDIPEGYSVSREKKERFSLILESASTNQTSMYLCASSPTGNSYEQYFGPGTRLTVT.

The CDR3 loop is CASSPAEAGELFF. In DNA, the CDR3 is TGTGCCAGCAGCCCAGCGGAGGCCGGGGAGCTGTTTTTT. The J gene is TRBJ2-2, the V gene TRBV6-9; tentatively, D is TRBD2 (5 bases). The length of the CDR3 is 13 residues. V gave up 6 bases and J gave up 6 bases, with 11 bases separating them. In germline, CDR1 is MNHGY, CDR2 SVAAGI.

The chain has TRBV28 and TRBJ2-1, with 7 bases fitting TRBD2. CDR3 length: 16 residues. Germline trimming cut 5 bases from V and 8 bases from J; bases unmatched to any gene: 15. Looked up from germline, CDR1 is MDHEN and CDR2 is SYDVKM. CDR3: CASSPPYFQRDDEQFF. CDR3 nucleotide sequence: TGTGCCAGCAGTCCCCCTTACTTCCAGCGGGACGATGAGCAGTTCTTC.

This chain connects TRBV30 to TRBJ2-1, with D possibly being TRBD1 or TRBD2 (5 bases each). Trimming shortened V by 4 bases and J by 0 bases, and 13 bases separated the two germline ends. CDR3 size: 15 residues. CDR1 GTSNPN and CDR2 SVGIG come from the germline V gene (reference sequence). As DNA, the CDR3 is TGTGCCTGGAATAAGGGACGGAGCTCCTACAATGAGCAGTTCTTC. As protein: CAWNKGRSSYNEQFF.

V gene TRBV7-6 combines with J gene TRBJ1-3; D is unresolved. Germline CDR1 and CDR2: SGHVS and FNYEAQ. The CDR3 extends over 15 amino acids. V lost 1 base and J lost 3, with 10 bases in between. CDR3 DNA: TGTGCCAGCAGCTTAGATGAGGGTATTGGAAACACCATATATTTT. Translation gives CASSLDEGIGNTIYF.

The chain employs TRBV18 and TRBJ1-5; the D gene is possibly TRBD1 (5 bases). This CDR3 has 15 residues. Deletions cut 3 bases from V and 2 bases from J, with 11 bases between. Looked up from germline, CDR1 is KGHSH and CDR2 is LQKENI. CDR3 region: CASSPRGDRNQPQHF. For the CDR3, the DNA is TGTGCCAGCTCACCGAGAGGGGATCGCAATCAGCCCCAGCATTTT.

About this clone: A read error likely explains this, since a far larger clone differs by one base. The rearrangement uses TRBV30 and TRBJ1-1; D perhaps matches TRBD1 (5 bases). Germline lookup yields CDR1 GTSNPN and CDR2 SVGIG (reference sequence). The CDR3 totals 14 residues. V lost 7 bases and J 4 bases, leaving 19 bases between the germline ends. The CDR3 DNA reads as TGTGCCTTGAGGGACTCGCCGGCGGGCACTGAAGCTTTCTTT. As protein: CALRDSPAGTEAFF.

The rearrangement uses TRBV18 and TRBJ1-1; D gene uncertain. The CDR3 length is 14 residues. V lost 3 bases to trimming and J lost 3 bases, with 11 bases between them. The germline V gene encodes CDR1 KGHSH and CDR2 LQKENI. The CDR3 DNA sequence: TGTGCCAGCTCACCTCCGGGCCGATACACTGAAGCTTTCTTT. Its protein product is CASSPPGRYTEAFF.

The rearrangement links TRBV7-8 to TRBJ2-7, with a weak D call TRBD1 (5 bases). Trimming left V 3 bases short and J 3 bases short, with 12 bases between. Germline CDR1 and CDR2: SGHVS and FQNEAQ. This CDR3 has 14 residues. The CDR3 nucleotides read TGTGCCAGCAGCTTGGGCAGGGCCTTCTACGAGCAGTACTTC. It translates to CASSLGRAFYEQYF.

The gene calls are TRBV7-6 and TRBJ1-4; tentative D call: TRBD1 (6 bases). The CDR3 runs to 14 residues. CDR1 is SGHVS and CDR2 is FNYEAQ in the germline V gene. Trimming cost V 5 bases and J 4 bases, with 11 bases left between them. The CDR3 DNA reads TGTGCCAGCAGCGTAGACAGGAATAATGAAAAACTGTTTTTT. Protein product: CASSVDRNNEKLFF. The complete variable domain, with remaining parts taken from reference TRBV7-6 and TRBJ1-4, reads GAGVSQSPRYKVTKRGQDVALRCDPISGHVSLYWYRQALGQGPEFLTYFNYEAQQDKSGLPNDRFSAERPEGSISTLTIQRTEQRDSAMYRCASSVDRNNEKLFFGSGTQLSVL.